This passage covers 20 T cell receptor beta chains from one sample sequenced in a study of long-term antiretroviral therapy in people with HIV (dated by TCRdb to between 2021 and 2022). Sequencing of the TRB variable region was done with the immunoSEQ hsTCRB v3.0 assay at survey level resolution. The table was pulled from immuneACCESS by TCRdb, which kept in-frame rearrangements only. Such tables lose some clones; where checked, under half of the loss comes from unresolved V genes, and the rest has no known cause. This sample has roughly 14,000 clones in its table, and around 88% of those were observed once. The biggest ten clones account for over 12% of the sample. Specimen: unsorted PBMCs, collected 2.3 to 2.4 years before starting antiretroviral therapy. Receptor source: a woman in her twenties or thirties with HIV.

The rearrangement joins TRBV18 to TRBJ1-5, with D perhaps matching TRBD1 (6 bases). Germline values: CDR1 KGHSH, CDR2 LQKENI. This CDR3 is 13 amino acids long. With 2 bases removed from V and 6 bases from J, the gap between germline ends came to 8 bases. The CDR3 protein is CASSPIRGQPQHF. CDR3 coding DNA: TGTGCCAGCTCACCAATCAGGGGTCAGCCCCAGCATTTT.

The gene calls are TRBV6-6 and TRBJ2-7, with TRBD1 matching 8 bases. Germline CDR1 is MNHNY and CDR2 is SVGAGI (reference sequence). The CDR3 is 13 residues long. The junction had 6 bases not matched to a gene; V was cut back by 8 bases and J by 3 bases. CDR3 residues: CASLVGQGYEQYF. The DNA of the CDR3 is TGTGCCAGCCTTGTTGGACAGGGCTACGAGCAGTACTTC.

V usage is TRBV19 and J usage is TRBJ1-5; D is unresolved. The CDR3 has 13 residues. Germline CDR1 and CDR2: LNHDA and SQIVND (reference sequence). Trimming left V 3 bases short and J 4 bases short, with 7 bases between. CDR3 in amino acids: CASSIAVNQPQHF. CDR3 coding DNA: TGTGCCAGTAGTATTGCAGTTAATCAGCCCCAGCATTTT.

V is TRBV2 and J is TRBJ1-4, with a weak D call TRBD1 (6 bases). Germline V gene data show CDR1 as SNHLY and CDR2 as FYNNEI. The CDR3 sequence is 14 residues long. Deletions cut 7 bases from V and 7 bases from J, with 16 bases between. In nucleotides, the CDR3 is TGTGCCAGCACTCACAGGGTGGCGGGTGAAAAACTGTTTTTT. Translating it yields CASTHRVAGEKLFF.

The V and J genes are TRBV5-8 and TRBJ1-5, with a possible D match to TRBD1 (5 bases). CDR1 and CDR2 (germline): SGHTS, YDEGEE. The ends were cut back, 4 bases at V and 4 bases at J, with 15 bases in the middle. The CDR3 length is 15 residues. CDR3 sequence reads: CASSQLGAGNQPQHF. For the CDR3, the DNA is TGTGCCAGCAGCCAACTAGGGGCCGGGAATCAGCCCCAGCATTTT.

This clone came up once. This rearrangement joins TRBV5-6 to TRBJ1-5; D remains unclear. This CDR3 spans 15 amino acids. V was clipped by 2 bases and J by 1 base, with 10 bases between them. In germline, CDR1 is SGHDT, CDR2 YYEEEE. The CDR3 loop is CASSFGPESNQPQHF. For the CDR3, the DNA is TGTGCCAGCAGCTTTGGGCCAGAGAGCAATCAGCCCCAGCATTTT. Looking up the rest from reference TRBV5-6 and TRBJ1-5 gives the full variable domain: DAGVTQSPTHLIKTRGQQVTLRCSPKSGHDTVSWYQQALGQGPQFIFQYYEEEERQRGNFPDRFSGHQFPNYSSELNVNALLLGDSALYLCASSFGPESNQPQHFGDGTRLSIL.

This clone was picked up one time. This CDR3 is CASSPGSGPSPNSPLHF. DNA of the CDR3: TGCGCCAGCAGCCCGGGAAGTGGCCCGAGCCCTAATTCACCCCTCCACTTT. The V call is TRBV5-1, the J call TRBJ1-6, with unresolved D. Looked up from germline, CDR1 is SGHRS and CDR2 is YFSETQ. V lost 4 bases and J lost 6, with 20 bases in between. The CDR3 sequence is 17 residues long.

The chain is built from TRBV4-3 and TRBJ1-2; D remains unclear. This CDR3 is 17 amino acids long. Trimming pared 0 bases from V and 4 bases from J, leaving 18 bases between. Germline V gene sequence: CDR1 LGHNA, CDR2 YSLEER. The chain's CDR3 is CASSQDEGAAYSYGYTF. The DNA for the CDR3 is TGCGCCAGCAGCCAAGACGAAGGAGCCGCTTATTCCTATGGCTACACCTTC.

In its sample, this clone was seen once. V gene TRBV29-1 combines with J gene TRBJ1-1, with no clear D. Trimming cost V 3 bases and J 3 bases, with 8 bases left between them. The germline V gene encodes CDR1 SQVTM and CDR2 ANQGSEA. The CDR3 is 12 residues long. DNA of the CDR3: TGCAGCGTTGAGCACGGGGACACTGAAGCTTTCTTT. Protein: CSVEHGDTEAFF.

The genes are TRBV27 and TRBJ2-5, with 14 bases fitting TRBD2. The V and J ends lost 3 bases and 3 bases, in that order; junction bases with no gene match: 6. CDR1 is MNHEY, CDR2 SMNVEV, per germline (reference sequence). The CDR3 runs to 17 residues. CDR3 sequence: CASSFGGLAGAEETQYF. The CDR3 DNA reads TGTGCCAGCAGTTTCGGGGGACTAGCGGGGGCCGAAGAGACCCAGTACTTC.

The chain carries TRBV7-9 and TRBJ1-2; 7 positions agree with TRBD1. Germline trimming cut 5 bases from V and 5 bases from J; bases unmatched to any gene: 8. The CDR3 spans 14 residues. CDR1 is SEHNR and CDR2 is FQNEAQ in the germline V gene (reference sequence). The CDR3 DNA sequence: TGTGCCAGCAGCCCGCGGGACAGACCATATGGCTACACCTTC. Its protein is CASSPRDRPYGYTF.

This clone has only one observation. The genes are TRBV2 and TRBJ1-1; D is ambiguous. Trimming removed 6 bases at V and 2 bases at J, with 13 bases between. Germline-derived CDR1 and CDR2 are SNHLY and FYNNEI. The CDR3 runs to 14 residues. The CDR3 protein is CASRDQYTNTEAFF. Here the CDR3 DNA reads TGTGCCAGCAGAGACCAATACACCAACACTGAAGCTTTCTTT. Complete variable domain (other parts from reference TRBV2 and TRBJ1-1): EPEVTQTPSHQVTQMGQEVILRCVPISNHLYFYWYRQILGQKVEFLVSFYNNEISEKSEIFDDQFSVERPDGSNFTLKIRSTKLEDSAMYFCASRDQYTNTEAFFGQGTRLTVV.

This chain connects TRBV2 to TRBJ2-1; TRBD2 matches 8 bases. J gave up 1 base and V 6 bases, and 11 bases lay outside the gene matches. This CDR3 is 17 amino acids long. CDR1 and CDR2 from the germline V gene are SNHLY and FYNNEI. The CDR3 here is CASSLTSGSLSYNEQFF. As DNA, the CDR3 is TGTGCCAGCAGCCTCACTAGCGGCAGCCTATCCTACAATGAGCAGTTCTTC.

The chain recombines TRBV30 with TRBJ1-6, with a weak D call TRBD1 (5 bases). In germline, CDR1 is GTSNPN, CDR2 SVGIG (reference sequence). Trimming stripped 3 bases from V and 7 bases from J, with 16 bases between. CDR3 length: 15 residues. The CDR3 loop is CAWSLAGGRNSPLHF. For the CDR3, the DNA is TGTGCCTGGAGCCTCGCGGGGGGACGAAATTCACCCCTCCACTTT.

This clone ranks as medium-sized. The chain uses TRBV7-8 and TRBJ1-4, with D unresolved. The CDR3 extends over 14 amino acids. CDR1 is SGHVS, CDR2 FQNEAQ, per germline. Trimming removed 5 bases from V and 6 bases from J, with 13 bases in between. CDR3 nucleotide sequence: TGTGCCAGCAGCCCTGACCAGGTTTATGAAAAACTGTTTTTT. Amino acid sequence: CASSPDQVYEKLFF.

V usage is TRBV12-5 and J usage is TRBJ1-2, with no clear D. The germline CDR1 and CDR2 sequences are LGHNT and FRNRAP. CDR3 length: 14 residues. Trimming took 1 base from V and 3 from J, leaving 9 bases between them. CDR3 region: CASGLGAEDYGYTF. CDR3 coding DNA: TGTGCTAGTGGTTTGGGGGCGGAGGACTATGGCTACACCTTC.

The chain joins TRBV27 to TRBJ1-2; D call uncertain. Germline assignment: CDR1 MNHEY and CDR2 SMNVEV (reference sequence). V was shortened by 6 bases and J by 4 bases, with 15 bases between the two germline ends. This CDR3 has 14 amino acids. CDR3 loop: CASSPDGETYGYTF. The CDR3 coding sequence is TGTGCCAGCAGCCCGGACGGTGAGACCTATGGCTACACCTTC.

The V gene is TRBV5-1, the J gene TRBJ2-3, with 10 bases fitting TRBD2. The V and J ends lost 0 bases and 6 bases, in that order; junction bases with no gene match: 7. The CDR3 runs to 16 residues. Germline CDR1 reads SGHRS; CDR2 reads YFSETQ. CDR3 in DNA: TGCGCCAGCAGCTTGGCGGCTAGCGGGGGTTATGATACGCAGTATTTT. Translating gives CASSLAASGGYDTQYF.

The V gene is TRBV6-5, the J gene TRBJ1-1, with TRBD1 identical over 8 bases. The V and J ends lost 9 bases and 1 base, in that order; junction bases with no gene match: 4. The CDR3 extends over 13 amino acids. Germline V lookup: CDR1 MNHEY, CDR2 SVGAGI. The CDR3 region is CASTGQGNTEAFF. CDR3 coding DNA: TGTGCCAGTACAGGACAGGGGAACACTGAAGCTTTCTTT.

The chain links TRBV9 to TRBJ2-6, with TRBD1 as a possible D gene (5 bases). The CDR3 runs to 17 residues. Trimming cost V 3 bases and J 1 base, with 14 bases left between them. In germline, CDR1 is SGDLS, CDR2 YYNGEE. The CDR3 loop reads CASSDPARVSGANVLTF. DNA of the CDR3: TGTGCCAGCAGCGACCCGGCCAGGGTGTCTGGGGCCAACGTCCTGACTTTC.